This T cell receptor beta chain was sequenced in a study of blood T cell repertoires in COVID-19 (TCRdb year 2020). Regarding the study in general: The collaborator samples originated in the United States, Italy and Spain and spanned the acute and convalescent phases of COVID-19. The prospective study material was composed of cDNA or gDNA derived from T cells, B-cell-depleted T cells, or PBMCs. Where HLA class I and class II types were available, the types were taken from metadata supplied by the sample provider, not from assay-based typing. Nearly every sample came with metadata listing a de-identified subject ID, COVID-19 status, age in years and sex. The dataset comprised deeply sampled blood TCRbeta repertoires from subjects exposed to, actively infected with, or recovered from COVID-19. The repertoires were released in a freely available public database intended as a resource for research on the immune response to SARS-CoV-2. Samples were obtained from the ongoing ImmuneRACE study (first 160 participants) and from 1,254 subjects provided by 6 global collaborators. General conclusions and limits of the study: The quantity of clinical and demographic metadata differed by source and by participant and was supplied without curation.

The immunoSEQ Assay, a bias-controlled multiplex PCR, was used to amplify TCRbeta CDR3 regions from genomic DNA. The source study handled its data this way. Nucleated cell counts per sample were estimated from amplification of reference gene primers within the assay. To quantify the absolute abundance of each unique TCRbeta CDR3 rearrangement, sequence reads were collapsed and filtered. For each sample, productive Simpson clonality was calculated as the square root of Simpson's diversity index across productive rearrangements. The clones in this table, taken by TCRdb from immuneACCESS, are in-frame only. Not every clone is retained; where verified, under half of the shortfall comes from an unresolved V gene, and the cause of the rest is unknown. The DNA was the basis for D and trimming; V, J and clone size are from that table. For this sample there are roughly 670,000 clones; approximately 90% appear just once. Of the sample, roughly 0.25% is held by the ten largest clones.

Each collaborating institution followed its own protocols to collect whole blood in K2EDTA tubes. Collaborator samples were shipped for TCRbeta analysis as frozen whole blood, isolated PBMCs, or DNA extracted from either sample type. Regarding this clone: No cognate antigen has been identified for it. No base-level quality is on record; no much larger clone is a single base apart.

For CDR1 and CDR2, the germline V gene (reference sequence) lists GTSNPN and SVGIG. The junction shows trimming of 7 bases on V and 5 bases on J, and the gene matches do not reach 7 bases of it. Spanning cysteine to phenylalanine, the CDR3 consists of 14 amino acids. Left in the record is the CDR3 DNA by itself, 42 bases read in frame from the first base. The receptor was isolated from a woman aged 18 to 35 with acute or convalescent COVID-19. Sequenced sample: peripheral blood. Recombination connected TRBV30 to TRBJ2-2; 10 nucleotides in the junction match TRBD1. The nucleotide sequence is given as TGTGCCTTCGACCGGGACAGGGGTACCGGGGAGCTGTTTTTT. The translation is CAFDRDRGTGELFF.